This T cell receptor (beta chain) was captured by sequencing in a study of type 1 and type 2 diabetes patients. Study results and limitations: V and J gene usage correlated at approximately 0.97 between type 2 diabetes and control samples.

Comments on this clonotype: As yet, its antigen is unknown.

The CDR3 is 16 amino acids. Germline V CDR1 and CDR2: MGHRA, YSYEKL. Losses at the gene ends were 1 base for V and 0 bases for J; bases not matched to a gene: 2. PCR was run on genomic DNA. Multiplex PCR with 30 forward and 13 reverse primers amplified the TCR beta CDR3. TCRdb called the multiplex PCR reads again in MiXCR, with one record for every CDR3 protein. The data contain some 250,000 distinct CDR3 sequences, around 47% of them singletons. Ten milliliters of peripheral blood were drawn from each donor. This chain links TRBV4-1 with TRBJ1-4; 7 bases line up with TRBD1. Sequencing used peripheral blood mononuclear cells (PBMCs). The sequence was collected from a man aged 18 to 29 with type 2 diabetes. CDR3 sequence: CASSQGQGATNEKLFF. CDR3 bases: TGCGCCAGCAGCCAAGGACAGGGTGCAACTAATGAAAAACTGTTTTTT.